The text below deals with one T cell receptor beta chain. This record comes from a study of T cell responses to AZD1222 COVID-19 vaccine. Assay: immunoSEQ multiplex PCR; the TCRdb copy retains only in-frame clones and omits some. This sample has more than 70,000 clones, with roughly 90% found just once. The germline V and J ends were trimmed by 2 bases and 2 bases, with 10 bases remaining between them. This CDR3 is built from 14 residues. The germline V gene encodes CDR1 SGHDN and CDR2 FVKESK. This chain links TRBV14 with TRBJ2-7; D gene unclear. This TCR was sampled from an adult in good health. The material was peripheral blood, obtained on day 0 of MenACWY control vaccination. CDR3 sequence (DNA): TGTGCCAGCAGCCAACTTGTGGATACCTACGAGCAGTACTTC. This sequence encodes CASSQLVDTYEQYF.